Sequencing of this TCR beta chain was carried out in a study of memory CD4+ T cells and cytomegalovirus serostatus. Study background: Of the healthy Belgian adults, 9 or 10 were CMV seropositive and 20 to 30 seronegative.

Remarks on this clone: Its antigen is not identified.

Study results and limitations: Each of approximately 69 CMV-associated TCRbeta sequences occurred in one to five individuals. A US-trained random forest predicted CMV serostatus with median AUC around 0.9.

The sort gate was single viable CD3+CD4+CD8-CD45RO+ cells for memory CD4+ T cells. CMV serostatus came from serum IgG against pp150, pp28, p38, p52. Sequencing used immunoSEQ multiplex PCR; TCRdb keeps in-frame clones, though not all of them. In the table there are tens of thousands of clones, roughly 78% of which are singletons. The CDR3 is 14 residues long. Deletions cut 5 bases from V and 7 bases from J, with 17 bases between. Germline assignment: CDR1 SGHVS and CDR2 FNYEAQ. The V and J genes are TRBV7-6 and TRBJ1-2; D perhaps matches TRBD1 (5 bases). The TCR was taken from an adult in good health and CMV-seronegative. The sequencing input was memory CD4+ T cells from blood. The CDR3, as DNA: TGTGCCAGCAGCCCCCCAAGGGGTTCGGGTGGCTACACCTTC. This codes for CASSPPRGSGGYTF.